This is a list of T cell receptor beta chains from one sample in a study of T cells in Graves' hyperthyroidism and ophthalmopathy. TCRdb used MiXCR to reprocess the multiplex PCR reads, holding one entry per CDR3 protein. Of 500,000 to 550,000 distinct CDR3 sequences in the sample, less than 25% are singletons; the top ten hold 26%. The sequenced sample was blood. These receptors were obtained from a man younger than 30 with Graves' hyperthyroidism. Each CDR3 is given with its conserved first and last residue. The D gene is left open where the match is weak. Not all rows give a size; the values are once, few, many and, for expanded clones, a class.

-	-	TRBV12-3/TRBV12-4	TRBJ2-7	CASSLTGRYEQYF	TGTGCCAGCAGTCTCACGGGGCGCTACGAGCAGTACTTC
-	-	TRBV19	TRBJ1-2	CASNPGGYGYTF	TGTGCCAGTAACCCCGGTGGCTATGGCTACACCTTC
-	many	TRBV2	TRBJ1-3	CASANAGTGNTIYF	TGTGCCAGCGCTAATGCAGGGACTGGAAACACCATATATTTT
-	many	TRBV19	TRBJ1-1	CASSISETPPYTEAFF	TGTGCCAGTAGTATCTCGGAGACCCCACCTTACACTGAAGCTTTCTTT
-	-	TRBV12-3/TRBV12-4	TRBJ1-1	CASSLNSHTEAFF	TGTGCCAGCAGTTTAAACAGTCACACTGAAGCTTTCTTT
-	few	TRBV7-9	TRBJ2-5	CASSLLPGQQETQYF	TGTGCCAGCAGCTTATTGCCCGGACAGCAAGAGACCCAGTACTTC
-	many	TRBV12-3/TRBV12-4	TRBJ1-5	CASTSTGRSNQPQHF	TGTGCCAGCACCTCGACCGGGCGGAGCAATCAGCCCCAGCATTTT
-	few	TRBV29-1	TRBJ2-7	CSVVTHGEQYF	TGCAGCGTTGTGACTCATGGCGAGCAGTACTTC
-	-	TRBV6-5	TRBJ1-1	CASSYSLQVNTEAFF	TGTGCCAGCAGTTACTCGCTACAGGTGAACACTGAAGCTTTCTTT
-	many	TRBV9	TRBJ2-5	CASSVDGQQETQYF	TGTGCCAGCAGCGTGGATGGACAGCAAGAGACCCAGTACTTC
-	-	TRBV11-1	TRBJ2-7	CASSLVGGWSSYEQYF	TGTGCCAGCAGCTTAGTCGGGGGTTGGAGCTCCTACGAGCAGTACTTC
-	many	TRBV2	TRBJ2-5	CASMRQQETQYF	TGTGCCAGCATGAGGCAGCAAGAGACCCAGTACTTC
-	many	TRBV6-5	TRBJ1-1	CATKAPGNTEAFF	TGTGCCACCAAGGCCCCGGGCAACACTGAAGCTTTCTTT
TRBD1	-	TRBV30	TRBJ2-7	CAWSVPGTDSLRQYF	TGTGCCTGGAGTGTACCTGGGACAGACTCCTTACGGCAGTACTTC
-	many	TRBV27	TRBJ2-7	CASSLRGAKNEQYF	TGTGCCAGCAGTTTACGTGGGGCTAAAAACGAGCAGTACTTC
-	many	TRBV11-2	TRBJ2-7	CASSLVVGAAYEQYF	TGTGCCAGCAGCTTAGTAGTGGGGGCGGCGTACGAGCAGTACTTC
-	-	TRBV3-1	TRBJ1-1	CASRPGVGNTEAFF	TGTGCCAGCAGGCCAGGGGTTGGGAACACTGAAGCTTTCTTT
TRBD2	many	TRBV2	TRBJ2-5	CASLAGGGETQYF	TGTGCCTCCTTAGCGGGGGGCGGGGAGACCCAGTACTTC
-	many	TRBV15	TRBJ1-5	CATSGSGRGQPQHF	TGTGCCACCAGCGGATCAGGGAGGGGTCAGCCCCAGCATTTT
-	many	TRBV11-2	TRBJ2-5	CASRKLGGQETQYF	TGTGCCAGCAGAAAACTCGGCGGACAAGAGACCCAGTACTTC
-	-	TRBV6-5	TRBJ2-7	CASSYSYESSYEQYF	TGTGCCAGCAGTTACTCCTACGAGAGCTCCTACGAGCAGTACTTC
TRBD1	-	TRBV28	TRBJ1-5	CASRTGEQPQHF	TGTGCCAGTCGGACAGGGGAACAGCCCCAGCATTTT
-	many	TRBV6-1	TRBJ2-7	CASSEAGRLDEQYF	TGTGCCAGCAGTGAAGCGGGAAGGCTTGACGAGCAGTACTTC
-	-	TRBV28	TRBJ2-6	CASSLWAESSGANVLTF	TGTGCCAGCAGTTTATGGGCAGAAAGCTCTGGGGCCAACGTCCTGACTTTC
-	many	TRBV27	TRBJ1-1	CASLGKGGTFDTEAFF	TGTGCCAGCCTCGGGAAAGGGGGTACTTTTGACACTGAAGCTTTCTTT
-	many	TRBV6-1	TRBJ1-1	CASNPWEGWTTEAFF	TGTGCCAGCAACCCCTGGGAGGGTTGGACGACTGAAGCTTTCTTT
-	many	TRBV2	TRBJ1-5	CASSEGKVPQHF	TGTGCCAGCAGTGAGGGTAAAGTACCCCAGCATTTT
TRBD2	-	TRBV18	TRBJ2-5	CASSEPGLAFQETQYF	TGTGCCAGCTCCGAACCGGGACTAGCGTTCCAAGAGACCCAGTACTTC
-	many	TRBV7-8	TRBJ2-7	CASSFRDLYEQYF	TGTGCCAGCAGCTTCCGGGACCTCTACGAGCAGTACTTC
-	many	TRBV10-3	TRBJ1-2	CAISDWDGNYGYTF	TGTGCCATCAGTGACTGGGACGGCAACTATGGCTACACCTTC
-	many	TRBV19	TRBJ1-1	CASSIEVTVNTEAFF	TGTGCCAGTAGTATAGAAGTGACAGTGAACACTGAAGCTTTCTTT
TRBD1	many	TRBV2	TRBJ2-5	CASTADWVGTGRQETQYF	TGTGCCAGCACCGCGGATTGGGTGGGGACAGGGAGGCAAGAGACCCAGTACTTC
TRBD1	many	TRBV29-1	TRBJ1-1	CSVEDRQGWNTEAFF	TGCAGCGTTGAAGATCGACAGGGGTGGAACACTGAAGCTTTCTTT
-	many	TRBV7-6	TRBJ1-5	CASSLDGRNQPQHF	TGTGCCAGCAGCTTAGACGGTCGCAATCAGCCCCAGCATTTT
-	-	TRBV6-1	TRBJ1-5	CASTELGRGQPQHF	TGTGCCAGCACCGAACTGGGACGGGGACAGCCCCAGCATTTT